The 19 T cell receptor beta chains in this list originate from one sample, sequenced in a study of blood T cell repertoires in COVID-19. TCRdb's table, derived via immunoSEQ multiplex PCR, lists solely in-frame clones and lacks some. This sample yields roughly 140,000 clones, of which 84% are seen a single time; roughly 10% belongs to the top ten. The sequenced material came from peripheral blood. These receptors came from a man aged 60-69 years with active or convalescent COVID-19.

The chain links TRBV6-2 or TRBV6-3 to TRBJ2-1; D may be TRBD1 (5 bases). With 1 base removed from V and 8 bases from J, the gap between germline ends came to 18 bases. The germline V gene has CDR1 MNHEY and CDR2 SVGEGT. This CDR3 is built from 16 residues. CDR3 amino acids: CASSYYRWLGADEQFF. CDR3 DNA sequence: TGTGCCAGCAGTTACTATCGGTGGCTAGGGGCGGATGAGCAGTTCTTC.

The rearrangement joins TRBV5-6 to TRBJ2-1; D is undetermined. With 4 bases removed from V and 10 bases from J, the gap between germline ends came to 21 bases. The CDR3 loop spans 15 amino acids. CDR1 and CDR2 (germline): SGHDT, YYEEEE. The CDR3 bases are TGTGCCAGCAGCCGCTTTGGTAAGTCCGTCGGGGAGCAGTTCTTC. Its protein is CASSRFGKSVGEQFF.

The V gene is TRBV6-1, the J gene TRBJ1-3; possible D gene TRBD1, 6 bases. V was pared by 1 base and J by 7 bases, with 14 bases between. The CDR3 is 15 amino acids. From germline, CDR1 is MNHNS and CDR2 SASEGT. The CDR3 bases are TGTGCCAGCAGTGAAGGACAGGTTTTACAGAACACCATATATTTT. As protein: CASSEGQVLQNTIYF.

This chain uses TRBV4-1 with TRBJ1-4; TRBD1 matches at 10 bases. With 2 bases clipped from V and 7 bases from J, the junction kept 7 bases outside the gene matches. This CDR3 comprises 16 residues. Germline values: CDR1 MGHRA, CDR2 YSYEKL. CDR3 bases: TGCGCCAGCAGCCAACCGGGACAGGGGCCGGGTGAAAAACTGTTTTTT. Protein: CASSQPGQGPGEKLFF.

This clone was observed a single time. V gene TRBV18 combines with J gene TRBJ1-1; D is unclear. Germline loops: CDR1 KGHSH, CDR2 LQKENI. CDR3 length: 13 amino acids. V was clipped by 1 base and J by 6 bases, with 9 bases between them. CDR3 DNA sequence: TGTGCCAGCTCACCACTCCCGCGGGCTGAAGCTTTCTTT. This encodes CASSPLPRAEAFF.

This clone has a count of ten or more. This rearrangement joins TRBV19 to TRBJ2-5; 7 bases fit TRBD1. Germline lookup yields CDR1 LNHDA and CDR2 SQIVND (reference sequence). CDR3 size: 12 residues. Germline trimming cut 3 bases from V and 5 bases from J; bases unmatched to any gene: 0. CDR3 in amino acids: CASSMTGETQYF. CDR3 coding DNA: TGTGCCAGTAGTATGACAGGGGAGACCCAGTACTTC.

This clone was detected only once. The chain carries TRBV11-3 and TRBJ2-3, with a weak D call TRBD2 (5 bases). This CDR3 has 15 amino acids. V gave up 2 bases and J gave up 2 bases, with 11 bases separating them. CDR1 and CDR2 (germline): SGHNT, YENEEA. The CDR3 reads CASSLPSWYTDTQYF. DNA of the CDR3: TGTGCCAGCAGCTTACCTAGCTGGTACACAGATACGCAGTATTTT. The full variable domain, completed using reference TRBV11-3 and TRBJ2-3, is EAGVVQSPRYKIIEKKQPVAFWCNPISGHNTLYWYLQNLGQGPELLIRYENEEAVDDSQLPKDRFSAERLKGVDSTLKIQPAELGDSAVYLCASSLPSWYTDTQYFGPGTRLTVL.

This chain links TRBV11-3 with TRBJ2-1, with TRBD2 identical over 9 bases. Losses at the gene ends were 5 bases for V and 10 bases for J; bases not matched to a gene: 12. Germline V gives CDR1 SGHNT, CDR2 YENEEA. This CDR3 comprises 15 residues. The CDR3 reads CASSPSMREGREQFF. In DNA, the CDR3 is TGTGCCAGCAGCCCCTCTATGCGGGAGGGCCGCGAGCAGTTCTTC. Looking up the rest from reference TRBV11-3 and TRBJ2-1 gives the full variable domain: EAGVVQSPRYKIIEKKQPVAFWCNPISGHNTLYWYLQNLGQGPELLIRYENEEAVDDSQLPKDRFSAERLKGVDSTLKIQPAELGDSAVYLCASSPSMREGREQFFGPGTRLTVL.

CDR3 DNA: TGCGCCAGCAGCCAAGATACAGGGGGCTCAGAGACCCAGTACTTC. Translating it yields CASSQDTGGSETQYF. The J gene is TRBJ2-5, the V gene TRBV4-1; 9 nucleotides agree with TRBD1. The CDR3 extends over 15 amino acids. V was pared by 0 bases and J by 4 bases, with 3 bases of the junction left unmatched. Germline V gene sequence: CDR1 MGHRA, CDR2 YSYEKL.

V is TRBV27 and J is TRBJ2-7; TRBD2 aligns across 8 bases. CDR3 length: 14 amino acids. Germline V gene sequence: CDR1 MNHEY, CDR2 SMNVEV (reference sequence). V lost 3 bases, J lost 7 bases, and 8 bases stayed unmatched. The DNA for the CDR3 is TGTGCCAGCAGTTTCTACGGGGGGGCATCTGAGCAGTACTTC. It codes for CASSFYGGASEQYF.

V is TRBV11-2 and J is TRBJ1-1; 7 nucleotides match TRBD1. This CDR3 is built from 14 residues. CDR1 SGHAT and CDR2 FQNNGV come from the germline V gene. Trimming at V came to 4 bases and at J to 1 base, leaving 3 bases not matched to a gene. The chain's CDR3 is CASSSQGGNTEAFF. The CDR3 region has the DNA TGTGCCAGCAGCTCCCAGGGGGGGAACACTGAAGCTTTCTTT.

V and J are TRBV5-4 and TRBJ1-3; D is unclear. Germline-derived CDR1 and CDR2 are SGHNT and YYREEE (reference sequence). The CDR3 runs 16 residues. Trimming removed 4 bases from V and 4 bases from J, with 18 bases in between. The DNA for the CDR3 is TGTGCCAGCAGCACCGGGAGGTCAAGAAGAGGAAACACCATATATTTT. Its protein product is CASSTGRSRRGNTIYF.

This chain connects TRBV6-5 to TRBJ1-4, with D maybe TRBD1 (6 bases). Germline CDR1 reads MNHEY; CDR2 reads SVGAGI. The V end was cut by 3 bases, the J end by 5 bases, with 13 bases between. The CDR3 is 15 residues long. The CDR3 DNA is TGTGCCAGCAGTTATAATTCGGGACAAAATGAAAAACTGTTTTTT. The encoded protein is CASSYNSGQNEKLFF.

This chain connects TRBV30 to TRBJ2-2; 7 bases align to TRBD1. The CDR3 length is 15 residues. V shed 2 bases, J shed 3 bases, and the junction held 6 bases outside the gene matches. Germline loops: CDR1 GTSNPN, CDR2 SVGIG (reference sequence). CDR3 sequence reads: CAWSLPDRDTGELFF. Written as DNA, the CDR3 is TGTGCCTGGAGTCTTCCTGACAGGGACACCGGGGAGCTGTTTTTT. The full variable domain, completed using reference TRBV30 and TRBJ2-2, is SQTIHQWPATLVQPVGSPLSLECTVEGTSNPNLYWYRQAAGRGLQLLFYSVGIGQISSEVPQNLSASRPQDRQFILSSKKLLLSDSGFYLCAWSLPDRDTGELFFGEGSRLTVL.

As DNA, the CDR3 is TGTGCCAGCAGTCTAGGGACAGGGGGCAGTGAGCAGTTCTTC. Protein product: CASSLGTGGSEQFF. The genes are TRBV6-5 and TRBJ2-1, with 12 bases identical to TRBD1. This CDR3 is 14 amino acids long. Trimming removed 5 bases from V and 9 bases from J; junction bases left unmatched: 5. Germline values: CDR1 MNHEY, CDR2 SVGAGI.

The chain couples TRBV5-1 to TRBJ1-2, with 8 positions matching TRBD1. Germline-derived CDR1 and CDR2 are SGHRS and YFSETQ. Trimming at V came to 0 bases and at J to 6 bases, leaving 1 base not matched to a gene. There are 13 residues in the CDR3. In nucleotides, the CDR3 is TGCGCCAGCAGCTTGGAGACAGGGGATGGCTACACCTTC. Encoded protein: CASSLETGDGYTF.

This chain joins TRBV4-3 and TRBJ1-2; D may be TRBD1 (6 bases). CDR3 length equals 15 residues. V lost 4 bases and J 4 bases, leaving 16 bases between the germline ends. Germline values: CDR1 LGHNA, CDR2 YSLEER. CDR3 amino acids: CASSPGGGRSYGYTF. The CDR3 bases are TGCGCCAGCAGCCCCGGGGGGGGGCGCAGCTATGGCTACACCTTC.

This CDR3 is CASSVGLAGALSYNEQFF. The CDR3 DNA reads TGTGCCAGCAGTGTGGGACTAGCGGGGGCCCTTTCCTACAATGAGCAGTTCTTC. J is TRBJ2-1 and V is TRBV2, with 14 nucleotides matching TRBD2. The V gene end was trimmed by 4 bases and the J gene end by 1 base; junction bases not matched to a gene: 6. Germline V gene data show CDR1 as SNHLY and CDR2 as FYNNEI. CDR3 length equals 18 residues.

The chain carries TRBV5-4 and TRBJ2-3, with D possibly being TRBD1 (5 bases). Germline CDR1 reads SGHNT; CDR2 reads YYREEE (reference sequence). V gave up 4 bases and J gave up 5 bases, with 20 bases separating them. The CDR3 totals 16 residues. The CDR3 DNA reads TGTGCCAGCAGCATTAAGGGGATCCCGTTTTTAGATACGCAGTATTTT. Translation gives CASSIKGIPFLDTQYF. Using reference TRBV5-4 and TRBJ2-3 for the parts outside the CDR3, the full variable domain is ETGVTQSPTHLIKTRGQQVTLRCSSQSGHNTVSWYQQALGQGPQFIFQYYREEENGRGNFPPRFSGLQFPNYSSELNVNALELDDSALYLCASSIKGIPFLDTQYFGPGTRLTVL.